This section outlines one TCR beta chain sequence together with its context. V lost 2 bases, J lost 4 bases, and 6 bases stayed unmatched. The CDR3 is 15 amino acids. Per germline, CDR1 MDHEN and CDR2 SYDVKM. The study ran its PCR with 60 Vbeta and 13 Jbeta primers. The data were produced by immunoSEQ multiplex PCR, yet TCRdb's version contains in-frame clones alone and is incomplete. The sample includes about 100,000 clones, approximately 64% seen only once; the top ten take approximately 4.3%. The sample originates from a study of cytomegalovirus exposure and HLA in healthy donors. The sequence was collected from a human donor in good health. Sequenced: PBMCs. V and J are TRBV28 and TRBJ2-7; 9 nucleotides match TRBD1. The CDR3 nucleotides read TGTGCCAGCAGTTTAACCGGGACAGGGATTTACGAGCAGTACTTC. Protein sequence: CASSLTGTGIYEQYF.